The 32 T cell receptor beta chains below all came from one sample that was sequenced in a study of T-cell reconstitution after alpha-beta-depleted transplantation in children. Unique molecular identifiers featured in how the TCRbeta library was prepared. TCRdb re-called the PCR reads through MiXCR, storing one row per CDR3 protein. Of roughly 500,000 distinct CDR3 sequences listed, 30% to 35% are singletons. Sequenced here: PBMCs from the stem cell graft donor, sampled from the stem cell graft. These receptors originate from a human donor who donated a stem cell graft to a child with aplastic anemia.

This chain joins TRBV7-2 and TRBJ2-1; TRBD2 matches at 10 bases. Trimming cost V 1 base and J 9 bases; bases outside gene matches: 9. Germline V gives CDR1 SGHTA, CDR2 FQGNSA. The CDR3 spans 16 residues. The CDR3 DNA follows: TGTGCCAGCAGCTTAGTTGCTAGCGGGGGCAAAACTGAGCAGTTCTTC. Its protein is CASSLVASGGKTEQFF.

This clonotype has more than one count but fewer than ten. Here the CDR3 DNA reads TGTGCCAGCAGTGGGCCAACAGGGAGAGCTTTCTTT. It translates to CASSGPTGRAFF. The chain carries TRBV6-4 and TRBJ1-1; TRBD1 might be the D (6 bases). The germline V gene has CDR1 MRHNA and CDR2 SNTAGT. V was shortened by 4 bases and J by 10 bases, with 13 bases between the two germline ends. The length of the CDR3 is 12 residues.

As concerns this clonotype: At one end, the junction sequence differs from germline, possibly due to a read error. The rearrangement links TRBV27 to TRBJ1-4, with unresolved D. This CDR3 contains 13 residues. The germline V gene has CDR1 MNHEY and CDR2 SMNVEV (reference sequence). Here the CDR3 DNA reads TGTGCCATCAGTTTATCGCCTAATGAAAAACTGTTTTTT. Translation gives CAISLSPNEKLFF.

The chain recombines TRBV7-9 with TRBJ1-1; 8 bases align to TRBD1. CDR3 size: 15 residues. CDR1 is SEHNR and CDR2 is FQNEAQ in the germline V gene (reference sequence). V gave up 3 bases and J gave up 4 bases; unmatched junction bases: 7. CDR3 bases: TGTGCCAGCAGCTTTCAGGGGGCATCGGGCACTGAAGCTTTCTTT. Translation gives CASSFQGASGTEAFF.

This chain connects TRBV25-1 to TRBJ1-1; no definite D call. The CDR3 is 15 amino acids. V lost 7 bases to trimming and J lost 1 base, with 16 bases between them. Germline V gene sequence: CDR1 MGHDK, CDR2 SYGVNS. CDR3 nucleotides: TGTGCCAGCAATCCGTTGGGCGAAAGGAACACTGAAGCTTTCTTT. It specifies CASNPLGERNTEAFF.

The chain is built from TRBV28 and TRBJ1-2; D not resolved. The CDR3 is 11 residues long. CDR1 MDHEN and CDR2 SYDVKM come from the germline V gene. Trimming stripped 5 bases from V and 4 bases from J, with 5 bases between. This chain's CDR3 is CASSNIYGYTF. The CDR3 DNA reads TGTGCCAGCAGTAACATCTATGGCTACACCTTC.

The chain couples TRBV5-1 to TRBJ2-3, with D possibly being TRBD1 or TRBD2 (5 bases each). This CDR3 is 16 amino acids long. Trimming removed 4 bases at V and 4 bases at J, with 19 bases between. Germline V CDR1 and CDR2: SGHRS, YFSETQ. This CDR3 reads CASSPGHGRSADTQYF. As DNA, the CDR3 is TGCGCCAGCAGCCCGGGGCACGGAAGATCGGCAGATACGCAGTATTTT.

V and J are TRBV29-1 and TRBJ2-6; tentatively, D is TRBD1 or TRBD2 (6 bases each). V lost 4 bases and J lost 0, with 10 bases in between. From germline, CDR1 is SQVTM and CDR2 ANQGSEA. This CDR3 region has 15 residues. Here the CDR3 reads CSVVGGSSGANVLTF. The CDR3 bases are TGCAGCGTTGTAGGGGGGAGCTCTGGGGCCAACGTCCTGACTTTC.

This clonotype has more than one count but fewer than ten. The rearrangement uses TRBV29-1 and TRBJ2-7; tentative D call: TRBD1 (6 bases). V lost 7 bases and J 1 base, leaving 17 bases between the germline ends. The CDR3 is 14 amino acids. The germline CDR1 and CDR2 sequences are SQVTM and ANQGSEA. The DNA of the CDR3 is TGCAGCGCTCAGGCTCAGGGGCGGTCCTACGAGCAGTACTTC. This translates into CSAQAQGRSYEQYF.

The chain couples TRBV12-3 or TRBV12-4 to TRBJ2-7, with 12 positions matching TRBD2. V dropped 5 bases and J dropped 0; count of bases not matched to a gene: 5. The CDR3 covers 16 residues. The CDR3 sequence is CASSHTTSGSSYEQYF. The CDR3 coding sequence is TGTGCCAGCAGTCACACGACTAGCGGGAGCTCCTACGAGCAGTACTTC.

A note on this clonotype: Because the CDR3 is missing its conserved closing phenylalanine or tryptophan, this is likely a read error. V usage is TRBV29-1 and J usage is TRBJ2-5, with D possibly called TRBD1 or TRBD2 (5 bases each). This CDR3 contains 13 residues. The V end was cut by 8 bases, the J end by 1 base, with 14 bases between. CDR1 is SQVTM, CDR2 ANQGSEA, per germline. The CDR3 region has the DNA TGCAGCTCCGGATACGGGACCCAAGAGACCCAGTACTCC. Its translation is CSSGYGTQETQYS.

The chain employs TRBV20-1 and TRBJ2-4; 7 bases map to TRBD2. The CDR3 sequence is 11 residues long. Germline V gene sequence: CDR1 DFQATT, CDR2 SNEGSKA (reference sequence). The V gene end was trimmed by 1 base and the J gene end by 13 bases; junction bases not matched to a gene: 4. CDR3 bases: TGCAGTGCTAGAGGGGGACTAAAACAGTACTTC. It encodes CSARGGLKQYF.

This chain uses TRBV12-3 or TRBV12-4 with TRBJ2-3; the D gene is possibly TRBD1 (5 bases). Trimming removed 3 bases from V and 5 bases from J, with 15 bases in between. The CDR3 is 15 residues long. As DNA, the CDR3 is TGTGCCAGCAGTTTGGTGGGAAGGGGTCAAGATACGCAGTATTTT. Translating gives CASSLVGRGQDTQYF.

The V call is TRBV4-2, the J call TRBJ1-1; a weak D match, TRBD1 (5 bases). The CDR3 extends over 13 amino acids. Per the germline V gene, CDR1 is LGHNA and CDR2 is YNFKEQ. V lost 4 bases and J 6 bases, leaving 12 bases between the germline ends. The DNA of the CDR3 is TGTGCCAGCAGCCCATGGGTCAGGGCTGAAGCTTTCTTT. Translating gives CASSPWVRAEAFF.

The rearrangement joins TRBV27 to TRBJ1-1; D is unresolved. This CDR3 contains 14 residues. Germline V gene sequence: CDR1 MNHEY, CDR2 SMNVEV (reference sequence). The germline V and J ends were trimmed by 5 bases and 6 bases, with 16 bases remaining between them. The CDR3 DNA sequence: TGTGCCAGCAGTGAAGAGGGTTTTGGCGCTGAAGCTTTCTTT. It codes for CASSEEGFGAEAFF.

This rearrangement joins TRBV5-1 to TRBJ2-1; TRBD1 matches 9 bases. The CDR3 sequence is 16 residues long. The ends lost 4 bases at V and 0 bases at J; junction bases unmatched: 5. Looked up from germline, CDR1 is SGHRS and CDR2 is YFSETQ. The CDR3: CASSGNRGLSYNEQFF. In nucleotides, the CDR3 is TGCGCCAGCAGCGGAAACAGGGGGCTCTCCTACAATGAGCAGTTCTTC.

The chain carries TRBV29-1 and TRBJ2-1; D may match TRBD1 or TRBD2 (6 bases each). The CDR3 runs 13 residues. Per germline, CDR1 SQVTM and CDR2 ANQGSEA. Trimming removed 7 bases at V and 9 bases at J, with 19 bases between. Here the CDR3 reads CSGRRGVGTEQFF. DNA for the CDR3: TGCAGCGGCCGAAGGGGGGTGGGTACTGAGCAGTTCTTC.

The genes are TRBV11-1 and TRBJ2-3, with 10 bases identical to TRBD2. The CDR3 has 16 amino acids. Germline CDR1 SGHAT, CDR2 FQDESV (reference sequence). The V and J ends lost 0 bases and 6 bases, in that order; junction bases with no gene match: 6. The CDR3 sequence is CASSLALTSGIDTQYF. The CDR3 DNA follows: TGTGCCAGCAGCTTAGCGCTCACTAGCGGGATTGATACGCAGTATTTT.

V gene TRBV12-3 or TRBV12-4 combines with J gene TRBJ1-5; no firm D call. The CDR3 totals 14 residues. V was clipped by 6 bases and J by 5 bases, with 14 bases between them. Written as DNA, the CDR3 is TGTGCCAGCAGCCCCCCCAGAACCTATCAGCCCCAGCATTTT. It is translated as CASSPPRTYQPQHF.

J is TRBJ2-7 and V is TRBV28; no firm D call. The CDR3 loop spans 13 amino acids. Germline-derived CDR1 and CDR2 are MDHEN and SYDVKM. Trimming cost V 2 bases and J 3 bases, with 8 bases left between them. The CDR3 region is CASSLPPVYEQYF. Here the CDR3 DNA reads TGTGCCAGCAGTTTACCCCCCGTCTACGAGCAGTACTTC.

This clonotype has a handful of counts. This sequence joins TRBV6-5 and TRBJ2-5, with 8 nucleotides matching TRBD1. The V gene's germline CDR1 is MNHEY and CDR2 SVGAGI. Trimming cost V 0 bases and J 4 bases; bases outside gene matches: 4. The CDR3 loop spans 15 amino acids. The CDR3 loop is CASSYSQGAGETQYF. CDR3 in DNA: TGTGCCAGCAGTTACTCCCAGGGGGCGGGAGAGACCCAGTACTTC.

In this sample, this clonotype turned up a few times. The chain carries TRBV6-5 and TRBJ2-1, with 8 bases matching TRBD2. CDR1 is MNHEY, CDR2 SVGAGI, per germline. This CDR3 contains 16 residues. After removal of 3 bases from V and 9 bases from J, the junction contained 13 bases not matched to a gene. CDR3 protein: CASSYGAGAWGGEQFF. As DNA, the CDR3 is TGTGCCAGCAGTTATGGAGCGGGAGCGTGGGGAGGTGAGCAGTTCTTC.

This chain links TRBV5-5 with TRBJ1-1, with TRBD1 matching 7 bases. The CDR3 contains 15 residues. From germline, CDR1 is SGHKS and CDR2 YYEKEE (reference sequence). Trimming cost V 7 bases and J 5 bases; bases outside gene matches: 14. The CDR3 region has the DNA TGTGCCAGCTCTATCGTCGGCGCCAGGGGGACTGAAGCTTTCTTT. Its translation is CASSIVGARGTEAFF. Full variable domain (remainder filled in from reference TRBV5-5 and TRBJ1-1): DAGVTQSPTHLIKTRGQQVTLRCSPISGHKSVSWYQQVLGQGPQFIFQYYEKEERGRGNFPDRFSARQFPNYSSELNVNALLLGDSALYLCASSIVGARGTEAFFGQGTRLTVV.

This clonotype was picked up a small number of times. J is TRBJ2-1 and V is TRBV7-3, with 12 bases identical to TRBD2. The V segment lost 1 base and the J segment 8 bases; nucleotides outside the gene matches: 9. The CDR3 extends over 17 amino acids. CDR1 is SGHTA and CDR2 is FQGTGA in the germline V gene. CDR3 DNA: TGTGCCAGCAGCTTAATACCGACTAGCGGGAGTCGCGATGAGCAGTTCTTC. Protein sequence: CASSLIPTSGSRDEQFF.

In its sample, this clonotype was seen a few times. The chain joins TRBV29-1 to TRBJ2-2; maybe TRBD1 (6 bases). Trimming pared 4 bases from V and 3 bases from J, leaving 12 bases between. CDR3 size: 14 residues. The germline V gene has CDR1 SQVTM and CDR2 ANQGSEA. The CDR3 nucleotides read TGCAGCGTTGTGCTCAGGGGACACACCGGGGAGCTGTTTTTT. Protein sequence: CSVVLRGHTGELFF.

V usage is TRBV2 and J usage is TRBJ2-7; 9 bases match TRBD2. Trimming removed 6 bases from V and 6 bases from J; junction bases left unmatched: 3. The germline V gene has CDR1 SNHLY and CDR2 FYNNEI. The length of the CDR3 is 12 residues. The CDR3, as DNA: TGTGCCAGCAGGATAGCGGGAGCCGAGCAGTACTTC. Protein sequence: CASRIAGAEQYF.

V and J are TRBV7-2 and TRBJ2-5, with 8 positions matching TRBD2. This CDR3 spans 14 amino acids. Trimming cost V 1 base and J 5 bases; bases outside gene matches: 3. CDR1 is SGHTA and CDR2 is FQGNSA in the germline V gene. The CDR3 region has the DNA TGTGCCAGCAGCTTAGACGGGAGGGCCGAGACCCAGTACTTC. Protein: CASSLDGRAETQYF.

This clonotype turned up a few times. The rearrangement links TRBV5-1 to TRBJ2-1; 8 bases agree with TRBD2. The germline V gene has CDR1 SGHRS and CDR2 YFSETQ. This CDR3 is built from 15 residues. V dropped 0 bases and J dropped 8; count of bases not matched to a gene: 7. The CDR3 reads CASSLGLAFGHEQFF. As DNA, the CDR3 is TGCGCCAGCAGCTTGGGACTAGCGTTTGGCCATGAGCAGTTCTTC. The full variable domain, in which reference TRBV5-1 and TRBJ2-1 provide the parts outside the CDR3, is KAGVTQTPRYLIKTRGQQVTLSCSPISGHRSVSWYQQTPGQGLQFLFEYFSETQRNKGNFPGRFSGRQFSNSRSEMNVSTLELGDSALYLCASSLGLAFGHEQFFGPGTRLTVL.

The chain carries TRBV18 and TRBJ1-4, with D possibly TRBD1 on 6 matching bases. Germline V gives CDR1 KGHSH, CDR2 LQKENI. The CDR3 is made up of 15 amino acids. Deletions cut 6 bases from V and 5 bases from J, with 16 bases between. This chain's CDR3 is CASSHNREKNEKLFF. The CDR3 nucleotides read TGTGCCAGCTCCCACAACAGGGAGAAAAATGAAAAACTGTTTTTT. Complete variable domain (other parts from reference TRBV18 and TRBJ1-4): NAGVMQNPRHLVRRRGQEARLRCSPMKGHSHVYWYRQLPEEGLKFMVYLQKENIIDESGMPKERFSAEFPKEGPSILRIQQVVRGDSAAYFCASSHNREKNEKLFFGSGTQLSVL.

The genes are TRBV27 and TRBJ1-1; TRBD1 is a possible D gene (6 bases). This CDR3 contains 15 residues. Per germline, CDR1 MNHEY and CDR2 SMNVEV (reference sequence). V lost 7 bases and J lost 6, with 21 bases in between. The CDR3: CASKKPGHNTAEAFF. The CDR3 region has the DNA TGTGCCAGCAAAAAGCCGGGACATAACACGGCTGAAGCTTTCTTT.

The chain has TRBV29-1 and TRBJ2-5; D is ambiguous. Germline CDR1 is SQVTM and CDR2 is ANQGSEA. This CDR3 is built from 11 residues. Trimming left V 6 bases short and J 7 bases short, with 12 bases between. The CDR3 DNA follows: TGCAGCGTCGCTCCATCAGGGACCCAGTACTTC. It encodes CSVAPSGTQYF.

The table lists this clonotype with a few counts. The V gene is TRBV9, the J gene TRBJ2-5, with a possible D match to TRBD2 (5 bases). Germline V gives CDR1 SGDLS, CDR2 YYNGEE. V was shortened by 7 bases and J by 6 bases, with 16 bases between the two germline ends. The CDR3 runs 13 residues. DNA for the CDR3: TGTGCCAGCTCCTATCGGGGAGTGAAGACCCAGTACTTC. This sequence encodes CASSYRGVKTQYF.